These 18 T cell receptor beta chains share one sample of origin, sequenced in a study of PD-L1 blockade in urothelial cancer. Libraries were prepared by immunoSEQ multiplex PCR; TCRdb keeps only in-frame clonotypes and omits some of them. The table shows about 69,000 clones, with approximately 88% occurring only once. Sample: PBMCs, taken around atezolizumab (anti-PD-L1) treatment. The receptors were gathered from a man between 60 and 75 years old with urothelial cancer.

V and J are TRBV18 and TRBJ2-7; 9 nucleotides agree with TRBD1. CDR1 is KGHSH, CDR2 LQKENI, per germline. This CDR3 region has 16 residues. With 4 bases clipped from V and 3 bases from J, the junction kept 10 bases outside the gene matches. The CDR3 here is CASSLLQGASVYEQYF. The CDR3 nucleotides read TGTGCCAGCTCACTCCTACAGGGGGCATCAGTCTACGAGCAGTACTTC.

The chain employs TRBV10-3 and TRBJ2-5; D is perhaps TRBD1 (5 bases). V lost 4 bases to trimming and J lost 5 bases, with 14 bases between them. There are 14 residues in the CDR3. Germline V gives CDR1 ENHRY, CDR2 SYGVKD. The CDR3 bases are TGTGCCATCAGTGTGAAGGGGCCTTTCGAGACCCAGTACTTC. Its translation is CAISVKGPFETQYF.

This rearrangement joins TRBV27 to TRBJ1-3, with D uncertain. V was shortened by 5 bases and J by 0 bases, with 8 bases between the two germline ends. This CDR3 region has 14 residues. Germline CDR1 MNHEY, CDR2 SMNVEV (reference sequence). The CDR3 DNA reads as TGTGCCAGCAGTCCCCTCAGCTCTGGAAACACCATATATTTT. It translates to CASSPLSSGNTIYF.

V and J are TRBV6-1 and TRBJ1-1; 9 bases align to TRBD1. Germline CDR1 MNHNS, CDR2 SASEGT. CDR3 length equals 13 residues. V was pared by 10 bases and J by 4 bases, with 7 bases of the junction left unmatched. Here the CDR3 DNA reads TGTGCCATAACACAGGGGGCTCTCACTGAAGCTTTCTTT. Translated, it gives CAITQGALTEAFF.

CDR3 DNA sequence: TGCAGCGTTGGGCAGGGGGCGATGTACACTGAAGCTTTCTTT. Translation: CSVGQGAMYTEAFF. The rearrangement links TRBV29-1 to TRBJ1-1; the match to TRBD1 covers 8 bases. The CDR3 has 14 amino acids. Germline V gene data show CDR1 as SQVTM and CDR2 as ANQGSEA. V lost 4 bases, J lost 3 bases, and 7 bases stayed unmatched.

This chain links TRBV11-2 with TRBJ1-6; 9 bases are a match to TRBD1. This CDR3 comprises 15 residues. CDR1 and CDR2 (germline): SGHAT, FQNNGV. V shed 4 bases and J 10 bases; nucleotides not matched to a gene: 8. The CDR3 loop reads CASSSGTGPMSPLHF. CDR3 DNA: TGTGCCAGCAGCTCCGGGACAGGGCCCATGTCACCCCTCCACTTT. Filled out from reference TRBV11-2 and TRBJ1-6, the complete variable domain reads EAGVAQSPRYKIIEKRQSVAFWCNPISGHATLYWYQQILGQGPKLLIQFQNNGVVDDSQLPKDRFSAERLKGVDSTLKIQPAKLEDSAVYLCASSSGTGPMSPLHFGNGTRLTVT.

The chain joins TRBV7-9 to TRBJ1-1; 8 bases agree with TRBD1. The CDR3 length is 14 residues. Trimming removed 4 bases from V and 11 bases from J; junction bases left unmatched: 12. Per germline, CDR1 SEHNR and CDR2 FQNEAQ (reference sequence). The CDR3: CASSSIGQGARAFF. The DNA of the CDR3 is TGTGCCAGCAGCTCTATAGGACAGGGCGCAAGGGCTTTCTTT. Full variable domain (missing parts from reference TRBV7-9 and TRBJ1-1): DTGVSQNPRHKITKRGQNVTFRCDPISEHNRLYWYRQTLGQGPEFLTYFQNEAQLEKSRLLSDRFSAERPKGSFSTLEIQRTEQGDSAMYLCASSSIGQGARAFFGQGTRLTVV.

The chain is built from TRBV6-1 and TRBJ1-2, with 7 bases lining up with TRBD1. This CDR3 has 13 residues. Germline CDR1 is MNHNS and CDR2 is SASEGT. The J segment lost 1 base and the V segment lost 7 bases, leaving 3 bases of the junction unmatched. CDR3 in amino acids: CASTRDSNYGYTF. CDR3 sequence (DNA): TGTGCCAGCACGCGGGACAGTAACTATGGCTACACCTTC.

The chain joins TRBV12-5 to TRBJ1-2, with D unclear. The V end lost 7 bases, the J end lost 6 bases, and 15 bases lay between the germline ends. The CDR3 has 13 amino acids. CDR1 LGHNT and CDR2 FRNRAP come from the germline V gene. CDR3 in amino acids: CASAPGQANGYTF. CDR3 in DNA: TGTGCTAGTGCCCCGGGTCAAGCGAATGGCTACACCTTC.

The chain links TRBV6-5 to TRBJ2-2, with D possibly matching TRBD2 (6 bases). The CDR3 extends over 16 amino acids. Trimming took 4 bases from V and 5 from J, leaving 17 bases between them. Germline V gene data show CDR1 as MNHEY and CDR2 as SVGAGI. CDR3 in DNA: TGTGCCAGCAGTTCCCGGGGTAGCGGCAGAACCGGGGAGCTGTTTTTT. Translated: CASSSRGSGRTGELFF.

The chain carries TRBV6-1 and TRBJ1-2; no firm D call. CDR3 size: 14 residues. V lost 8 bases and J lost 3, with 16 bases in between. Germline-derived CDR1 and CDR2 are MNHNS and SASEGT. CDR3 in amino acids: CASAEVEADYGYTF. The CDR3 DNA sequence: TGTGCCAGCGCCGAGGTCGAAGCGGACTATGGCTACACCTTC.

The V and J genes are TRBV5-1 and TRBJ1-4, with 8 bases that match TRBD1. Germline V gene lookup returns CDR1 SGHRS and CDR2 YFSETQ. Losses at the gene ends were 4 bases for V and 8 bases for J; bases not matched to a gene: 7. The CDR3 has 14 amino acids. CDR3 protein: CASSAGQGAEKLFF. In nucleotides, the CDR3 is TGCGCCAGCAGCGCAGGACAGGGTGCGGAAAAACTGTTTTTT.

The chain recombines TRBV5-4 with TRBJ2-7, with 8 nucleotides matching TRBD2. This CDR3 spans 14 amino acids. V lost 4 bases and J lost 4; bases outside the gene matches: 7. Looked up from germline, CDR1 is SGHNT and CDR2 is YYREEE (reference sequence). CDR3 nucleotide sequence: TGTGCCAGCAGCCGACCGGGGGGGGCTTACGAGCAGTACTTC. This sequence encodes CASSRPGGAYEQYF.

The chain uses TRBV7-6 and TRBJ2-2; a weak D match, TRBD2 (6 bases). The V end lost 1 base, the J end lost 12 bases, and 15 bases lay between the germline ends. The CDR3 sequence is 14 residues long. Per germline, CDR1 SGHVS and CDR2 FNYEAQ. CDR3 residues: CASSLVEEGLKLFF. In DNA, the CDR3 is TGTGCCAGCAGCTTAGTTGAGGAGGGGCTGAAGCTGTTTTTT.

The chain links TRBV18 to TRBJ2-2, with a possible D match to TRBD1 (5 bases). Germline CDR1 KGHSH, CDR2 LQKENI. This CDR3 is 12 amino acids long. V lost 2 bases to trimming and J lost 10 bases, with 8 bases between them. The CDR3 DNA reads as TGTGCCAGCTCACCAGGGGCCACGGAGCTGTTTTTT. This codes for CASSPGATELFF.

The rearrangement joins TRBV19 to TRBJ2-7; D ambiguous. Trimming cost V 6 bases and J 4 bases, with 13 bases left between them. From germline, CDR1 is LNHDA and CDR2 SQIVND (reference sequence). The CDR3 has 13 amino acids. The CDR3 nucleotides read TGTGCCAGTAGCATACTCCTAGGTTACGAGCAGTACTTC. Amino acid sequence: CASSILLGYEQYF. The full variable domain, in which reference TRBV19 and TRBJ2-7 provide the parts outside the CDR3, is DGGITQSPKYLFRKEGQNVTLSCEQNLNHDAMYWYRQDPGQGLRLIYYSQIVNDFQKGDIAEGYSVSREKKESFPLTVTSAQKNPTAFYLCASSILLGYEQYFGPGTRLTVT.

The V and J genes are TRBV19 and TRBJ2-2, with unresolved D. The CDR3 sequence is 14 residues long. V was clipped by 1 base and J by 0 bases, with 3 bases between them. The germline V gene has CDR1 LNHDA and CDR2 SQIVND (reference sequence). This CDR3 is CASSIATNTGELFF. The CDR3 nucleotides are TGTGCCAGTAGTATAGCCACGAACACCGGGGAGCTGTTTTTT.

This clone was recorded only once. The chain uses TRBV19 and TRBJ2-7, with 7 bases that match TRBD1. Germline V gene data show CDR1 as LNHDA and CDR2 as SQIVND (reference sequence). The junction had 5 bases not matched to a gene; V was cut back by 6 bases and J by 0 bases. This CDR3 has 14 residues. The CDR3 reads CASSPQGISYEQYF. In DNA, the CDR3 is TGTGCCAGTAGCCCACAGGGGATCTCCTACGAGCAGTACTTC.